This TCR beta chain originates from a study of T cell changes during pregnancy in multiple sclerosis. The table lists this clone with a few counts. The germline CDR1 and CDR2 sequences are SEHNR and FQNEAQ (reference sequence). The CDR3 spans 14 residues. V was pared by 1 base and J by 7 bases, with 13 bases between. This table comes from immunoSEQ multiplex PCR, and its TCRdb copy is limited to in-frame clones, with some not included. The sample records tens of thousands of clones, roughly 90% being singletons. Sample: CD8+ T cells from peripheral blood mononuclear cells, taken before pregnancy. This TCR derives from a female donor with multiple sclerosis, enrolled in a pregnancy study. The chain couples TRBV7-9 to TRBJ1-1, with D hard to call. The CDR3 nucleotides read TGTGCCAGCAGCTTAGTTCGGTCTGATAGTGAAGCTTTCTTT. Translation gives CASSLVRSDSEAFF.